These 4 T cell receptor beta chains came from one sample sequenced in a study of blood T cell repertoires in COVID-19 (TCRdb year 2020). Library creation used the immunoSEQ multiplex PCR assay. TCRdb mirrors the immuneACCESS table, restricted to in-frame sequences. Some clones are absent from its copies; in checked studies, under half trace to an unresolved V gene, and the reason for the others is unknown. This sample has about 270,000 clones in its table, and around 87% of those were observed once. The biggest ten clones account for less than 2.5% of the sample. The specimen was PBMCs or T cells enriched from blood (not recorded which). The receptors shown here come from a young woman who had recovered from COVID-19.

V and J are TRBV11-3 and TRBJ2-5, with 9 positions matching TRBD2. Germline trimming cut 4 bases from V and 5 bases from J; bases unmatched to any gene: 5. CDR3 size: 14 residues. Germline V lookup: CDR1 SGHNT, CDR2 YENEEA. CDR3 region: CASSSPLAGETQYF. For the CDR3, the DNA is TGTGCCAGCAGCTCCCCCCTAGCGGGGGAGACCCAGTACTTC.

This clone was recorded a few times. The CDR3 DNA follows: TGTGCCAGCAGCGAGGGACAGGGTAACTCACCCCTCCACTTT. The encoded protein is CASSEGQGNSPLHF. The chain joins TRBV3-1 (or the pseudogene TRBV3-2) to TRBJ1-6; 9 bases align to TRBD1. The junction had 6 bases not matched to a gene; V was cut back by 5 bases and J by 10 bases. The CDR3 is 14 amino acids. In germline, CDR1 is LGHDT, CDR2 YNNKEL (reference sequence).

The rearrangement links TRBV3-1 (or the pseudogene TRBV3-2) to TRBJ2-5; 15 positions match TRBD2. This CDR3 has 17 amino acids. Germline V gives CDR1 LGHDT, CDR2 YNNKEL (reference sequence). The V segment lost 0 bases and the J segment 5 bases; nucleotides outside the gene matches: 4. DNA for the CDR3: TGTGCCAGCAGCCAAGAGGGACTAGCGGGGGGTGGGGAGACCCAGTACTTC. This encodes CASSQEGLAGGGETQYF.

Here the CDR3 reads CASSNGYGYTF. The CDR3 bases are TGTGCCAGCAGCAACGGGTATGGCTACACCTTC. V gene TRBV3-1 (or the pseudogene TRBV3-2) combines with J gene TRBJ1-2; D not certain. Trimming took off 5 bases at V and 5 bases at J, with 6 bases between the two ends. Germline values: CDR1 LGHDT, CDR2 YNNKEL (reference sequence). This CDR3 spans 11 amino acids.